A single sample gave rise to the 29 T cell receptor beta chains below, sequenced in a study of Ad26.COV2.S vaccination and SARS-CoV-2 variants. The treatment was: 15 to 20 received Ad26.COV2.S at low or high dose, single or two shots; about 5 received placebo; per-sample allocation not given. Day 63 after the first injection of vaccine or placebo was the sampling time. The repertoire was sequenced with immunoSEQ multiplex PCR; TCRdb's copy has only in-frame clones and lacks some. Among around 240,000 clones listed, around 87% were seen once. The sequences come from peripheral blood, collected in a trial of Ad26.COV2.S vaccine versus placebo. The receptors derive from a person aged 18-65 years who received the Ad26.COV2.S COVID-19 vaccine or a placebo.

V and J are TRBV28 and TRBJ1-1, with TRBD1 as a possible D gene (6 bases). This CDR3 is 14 amino acids long. Germline CDR1 reads MDHEN; CDR2 reads SYDVKM. Trimming left V 7 bases short and J 1 base short, with 13 bases between. CDR3 DNA sequence: TGTGCCAGCAAACGACAGGCGAGGAACACTGAAGCTTTCTTT. It specifies CASKRQARNTEAFF.

The chain is built from TRBV5-4 and TRBJ2-1; tentative D call: TRBD2 (7 bases). Germline CDR1 is SGHNT and CDR2 is YYREEE (reference sequence). The CDR3 extends over 11 amino acids. The CDR3 loop is CGAGANNEQFF. Written as DNA, the CDR3 is TGTGGGGCGGGGGCCAACAATGAGCAGTTCTTC.

This clone was seen a handful of times. The V and J genes are TRBV19 and TRBJ1-3, with D possibly TRBD1 on 5 matching bases. Per the germline V gene, CDR1 is LNHDA and CDR2 is SQIVND (reference sequence). CDR3 size: 18 residues. The V end lost 0 bases, the J end lost 0 bases, and 15 bases lay between the germline ends. The chain's CDR3 is CASSIDGGTASSGNTIYF. The CDR3 nucleotides read TGTGCCAGTAGTATAGATGGAGGGACGGCGAGCTCTGGAAACACCATATATTTT.

The chain uses TRBV10-1 and TRBJ1-2, with D unclear. V was pared by 3 bases and J by 3 bases, with 14 bases between. From germline, CDR1 is WNHNN and CDR2 SYGVQD (reference sequence). The CDR3 runs to 15 residues. This chain's CDR3 is CASSEGIGRHYGYTF. The CDR3 coding sequence is TGCGCCAGCAGTGAAGGCATAGGCAGGCACTATGGCTACACCTTC.

The chain has TRBV28 and TRBJ2-7; 10 nucleotides agree with TRBD2. The germline V gene has CDR1 MDHEN and CDR2 SYDVKM. V lost 4 bases and J lost 0; bases outside the gene matches: 3. The CDR3 sequence is 15 residues long. CDR3 residues: CASSYGLADSYEQYF. The CDR3 DNA reads TGTGCCAGCAGTTACGGACTAGCGGACTCCTACGAGCAGTACTTC.

The chain employs TRBV5-1 and TRBJ2-5; D call uncertain. The germline CDR1 and CDR2 sequences are SGHRS and YFSETQ. The CDR3 has 13 amino acids. V was shortened by 3 bases and J by 7 bases, with 13 bases between the two germline ends. The CDR3 region is CASSSDVIGTQYF. The CDR3 DNA reads as TGCGCCAGCAGCTCCGACGTGATAGGGACCCAGTACTTC.

The chain uses TRBV3-1 (or the pseudogene TRBV3-2) and TRBJ1-4; D unclear. The germline V gene encodes CDR1 LGHDT and CDR2 YNNKEL (reference sequence). Trimming pared 5 bases from V and 0 bases from J, leaving 10 bases between. This CDR3 has 15 residues. The CDR3 is CASSYDGATNEKLFF. The CDR3 bases are TGTGCCAGCAGCTACGACGGTGCAACTAATGAAAAACTGTTTTTT.

The chain is built from TRBV7-9 and TRBJ2-2; the match to TRBD2 covers 9 bases. Germline lookup yields CDR1 SEHNR and CDR2 FQNEAQ (reference sequence). This CDR3 has 17 residues. V dropped 2 bases and J dropped 7; count of bases not matched to a gene: 11. The CDR3 is CASSLTNAGGPNGELFF. Written as DNA, the CDR3 is TGTGCCAGCAGCTTAACGAACGCGGGAGGGCCGAACGGGGAGCTGTTTTTT.

This chain joins TRBV7-8 and TRBJ2-5; D not certain. V shed 1 base and J shed 2 bases, with 20 bases lying between them. CDR3 size: 18 residues. Germline V gives CDR1 SGHVS, CDR2 FQNEAQ. In DNA, the CDR3 is TGTGCCAGCAGCTTAGTAACTCGCCTCCGAGTACAACAAGAGACCCAGTACTTC. Translation gives CASSLVTRLRVQQETQYF.

The V call is TRBV5-4, the J call TRBJ2-7; 11 bases match TRBD2. CDR3 length: 15 amino acids. Germline loops: CDR1 SGHNT, CDR2 YYREEE (reference sequence). V was pared by 4 bases and J by 5 bases, with 8 bases of the junction left unmatched. In DNA form, the CDR3 reads TGTGCCAGCAGCCCCCATAGCGGGAGGGTCCACGAGCAGTACTTC. Protein product: CASSPHSGRVHEQYF.

V is TRBV27 and J is TRBJ2-7, with D uncertain. Germline V lookup: CDR1 MNHEY, CDR2 SMNVEV (reference sequence). Trimming pared 3 bases from V and 6 bases from J, leaving 12 bases between. The CDR3 covers 13 residues. CDR3 residues: CASSFGVLGEQYF. For the CDR3, the DNA is TGTGCCAGCAGTTTTGGGGTTCTGGGCGAGCAGTACTTC.

J is TRBJ2-7 and V is TRBV5-1; 10 positions match TRBD2. V shed 5 bases and J 5 bases; nucleotides not matched to a gene: 7. The germline gives CDR1 SGHRS, CDR2 YFSETQ. The CDR3 sequence is 14 residues long. CDR3: CASSPVAGGHEQYF. Here the CDR3 DNA reads TGCGCCAGCAGTCCGGTAGCGGGAGGCCACGAGCAGTACTTC.

J is TRBJ2-2 and V is TRBV9; TRBD2 matches at 13 bases. The V gene's germline CDR1 is SGDLS and CDR2 YYNGEE. The CDR3 covers 19 residues. V shed 3 bases and J 2 bases; nucleotides not matched to a gene: 10. The CDR3 nucleotides read TGTGCCAGCAGCGGACAAGGGGGACTAGCGGGGAAAAACACCGGGGAGCTGTTTTTT. It encodes CASSGQGGLAGKNTGELFF.

V is TRBV19 and J is TRBJ1-5, with unresolved D. This CDR3 contains 12 residues. Between the trimmed V and J ends, which lost 3 bases and 7 bases, there was a span of 7 bases. Germline V CDR1 and CDR2: LNHDA, SQIVND (reference sequence). The CDR3: CASSISYQPQHF. Here the CDR3 DNA reads TGTGCCAGTAGTATTTCGTACCAGCCCCAGCATTTT.

This chain connects TRBV3-1 (or the pseudogene TRBV3-2) to TRBJ2-2; D ambiguous. Germline CDR1 and CDR2: LGHDT and YNNKEL (reference sequence). Between the trimmed V and J ends, which lost 0 bases and 6 bases, there was a span of 8 bases. The CDR3 has 14 residues. CDR3 amino acids: CASSQDTASGELFF. DNA for the CDR3: TGTGCCAGCAGCCAAGATACCGCTTCCGGGGAGCTGTTTTTT.

V is TRBV13 and J is TRBJ2-7; 11 bases map to TRBD1. The CDR3 extends over 14 amino acids. The V gene end was trimmed by 5 bases and the J gene end by 3 bases; junction bases not matched to a gene: 3. Germline values: CDR1 PRHDT, CDR2 FYEKMQ (reference sequence). CDR3 bases: TGTGCCAGCAGCCAAGGGACAGGGGGCTACGAGCAGTACTTC. This sequence encodes CASSQGTGGYEQYF.

The chain recombines TRBV6-5 with TRBJ2-7; 8 nucleotides align to TRBD1. Germline values: CDR1 MNHEY, CDR2 SVGAGI. This CDR3 contains 14 residues. The J segment lost 2 bases and the V segment lost 6 bases, leaving 6 bases of the junction unmatched. The DNA of the CDR3 is TGTGCCAGCAGGCCGGGACAGGAGACCTACGAGCAGTACTTC. Translating it yields CASRPGQETYEQYF.

This clone was seen a single time. J is TRBJ2-6 and V is TRBV19, with TRBD1 matching over 8 bases. V lost 9 bases, J lost 0 bases, and 4 bases stayed unmatched. The CDR3 totals 15 residues. CDR1 is LNHDA, CDR2 SQIVND, per germline (reference sequence). Here the CDR3 reads CASRTGSSGANVLTF. CDR3 DNA sequence: TGTGCCAGCAGGACAGGGAGCTCTGGGGCCAACGTCCTGACTTTC.

The chain has TRBV6-5 and TRBJ2-7, with D possibly matching TRBD1 (5 bases). The CDR3 sequence is 15 residues long. Germline V CDR1 and CDR2: MNHEY, SVGAGI. Trimming pared 4 bases from V and 2 bases from J, leaving 15 bases between. CDR3 in amino acids: CASSFSSTGTYEQYF. CDR3 nucleotide sequence: TGTGCCAGCAGTTTCTCCTCCACAGGAACCTACGAGCAGTACTTC.

There are a few counts of this clone. J is TRBJ1-3 and V is TRBV19; D unclear. This CDR3 is built from 12 residues. Germline lookup yields CDR1 LNHDA and CDR2 SQIVND (reference sequence). V shed 3 bases and J shed 3 bases, with 3 bases lying between them. CDR3 sequence: CASSINGNTIYF. In DNA, the CDR3 is TGTGCCAGTAGTATCAATGGAAACACCATATATTTT.

This chain uses TRBV6-2 or TRBV6-3 with TRBJ1-2, with 11 bases that match TRBD1. The CDR3 loop spans 15 amino acids. The V gene's germline CDR1 is MNHEY and CDR2 SVGEGT. The J segment lost 3 bases and the V segment lost 4 bases, leaving 4 bases of the junction unmatched. The CDR3 nucleotides are TGTGCCAGCAGTTTCGGACAGGGGGCTTACTATGGCTACACCTTC. It specifies CASSFGQGAYYGYTF.

V and J are TRBV10-3 and TRBJ2-3, with D possibly being TRBD1 (5 bases). Trimming shortened V by 4 bases and J by 2 bases, and 7 bases separated the two germline ends. The CDR3 runs to 13 residues. Germline V CDR1 and CDR2: ENHRY, SYGVKD. The CDR3 loop reads CAISGQYTDTQYF. The CDR3 DNA reads TGTGCCATCAGTGGACAGTACACAGATACGCAGTATTTT.

The chain joins TRBV30 to TRBJ1-4, with unresolved D. Germline lookup yields CDR1 GTSNPN and CDR2 SVGIG (reference sequence). The CDR3 covers 11 residues. V lost 1 base and J 5 bases, leaving 2 bases between the germline ends. CDR3 bases: TGTGCCTGGAGTGCGAATGAAAAACTGTTTTTT. Encoded protein: CAWSANEKLFF.

The chain has TRBV3-1 (or the pseudogene TRBV3-2) and TRBJ2-7, with D perhaps matching TRBD2 (6 bases). V lost 1 base to trimming and J lost 2 bases, with 18 bases between them. Germline CDR1 reads LGHDT; CDR2 reads YNNKEL (reference sequence). The CDR3 consists of 17 residues. The CDR3 region has the DNA TGTGCCAGCAGCCAAGTCCCCGGGGGAGCGGGCACCTACGAGCAGTACTTC. This sequence encodes CASSQVPGGAGTYEQYF.

The rearrangement uses TRBV28 and TRBJ1-4, with 7 bases matching TRBD1. CDR1 and CDR2 (germline): MDHEN, SYDVKM. After removal of 6 bases from V and 3 bases from J, the junction contained 4 bases not matched to a gene. The CDR3 totals 14 residues. The CDR3 DNA sequence: TGTGCCAGCAGCCCCGGGACAGCTAATGAAAAACTGTTTTTT. Amino acids: CASSPGTANEKLFF.

This chain links TRBV27 with TRBJ1-6, with unresolved D. The CDR3 has 13 amino acids. Germline CDR1 is MNHEY and CDR2 is SMNVEV (reference sequence). V was clipped by 6 bases and J by 6 bases, with 9 bases between them. The CDR3 sequence: CASRVQLNSPLHF. CDR3 bases: TGTGCCAGCAGAGTACAGCTTAATTCACCCCTCCACTTT.

The chain has TRBV6-5 and TRBJ2-1; D is undetermined. The germline CDR1 and CDR2 sequences are MNHEY and SVGAGI. V dropped 5 bases and J dropped 4 bases, with 9 bases sitting between them. This CDR3 region has 13 residues. The CDR3 nucleotides read TGTGCCAGCAGTAGGACCATTTACAATGAGCAGTTCTTC. Protein sequence: CASSRTIYNEQFF.

J is TRBJ1-1 and V is TRBV5-1; D is undetermined. The CDR3 runs to 14 residues. CDR1 and CDR2 from the germline V gene are SGHRS and YFSETQ. With 0 bases removed from V and 0 bases from J, the gap between germline ends came to 6 bases. The CDR3 reads CASSLGEVNTEAFF. The CDR3 DNA follows: TGCGCCAGCAGCTTGGGAGAAGTGAACACTGAAGCTTTCTTT. The variable domain in full, with the rest retrieved from reference TRBV5-1 and TRBJ1-1, is KAGVTQTPRYLIKTRGQQVTLSCSPISGHRSVSWYQQTPGQGLQFLFEYFSETQRNKGNFPGRFSGRQFSNSRSEMNVSTLELGDSALYLCASSLGEVNTEAFFGQGTRLTVV.

The chain combines TRBV6-2 or TRBV6-3 with TRBJ2-7, with TRBD2 matching 7 bases. The J segment lost 3 bases and the V segment lost 5 bases, leaving 4 bases of the junction unmatched. Germline V gives CDR1 MNHEY, CDR2 SVGEGT. The CDR3 is 13 residues long. Here the CDR3 reads CASSRVAGYEQYF. CDR3 coding DNA: TGTGCCAGCAGTCGGGTAGCGGGCTACGAGCAGTACTTC.